This T cell receptor (beta chain) was found in a study of blood T cell repertoires in COVID-19. Losses at the gene ends were 6 bases for V and 0 bases for J; bases not matched to a gene: 3. This CDR3 is built from 14 residues. Germline CDR1 is WSHSY and CDR2 is SAAADI. Some clones are missing from TCRdb's copy, which holds only in-frame ones; the method was immunoSEQ multiplex PCR. Of around 210,000 clones in the sample, about nine tenths were seen once. The sample consisted of peripheral blood. The receptor's source is a woman aged 70 to 79 with acute or convalescent COVID-19. The genes are TRBV10-2 and TRBJ1-1; 8 bases are shared with TRBD1. The CDR3 reads CASRAGGMNTEAFF. CDR3 DNA sequence: TGCGCCAGCAGGGCAGGGGGCATGAACACTGAAGCTTTCTTT.